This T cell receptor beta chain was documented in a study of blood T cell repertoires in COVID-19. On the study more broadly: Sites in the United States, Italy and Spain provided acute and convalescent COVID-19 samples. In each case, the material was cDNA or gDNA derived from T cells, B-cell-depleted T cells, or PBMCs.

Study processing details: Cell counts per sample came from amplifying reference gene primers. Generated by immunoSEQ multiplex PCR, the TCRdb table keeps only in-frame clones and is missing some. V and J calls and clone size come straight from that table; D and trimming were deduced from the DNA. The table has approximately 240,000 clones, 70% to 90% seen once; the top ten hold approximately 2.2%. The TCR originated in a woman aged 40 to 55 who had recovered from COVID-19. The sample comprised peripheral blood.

DNA of the CDR3: TGTGCCAGCAGCCAAAACCGGGTGCTCGCGTACCAAGAGACCCAGTACTTC. It specifies CASSQNRVLAYQETQYF. The chain links TRBV14 to TRBJ2-5, with D uncertain. The CDR3 runs to 17 residues. Trimming stripped 2 bases from V and 0 bases from J, with 16 bases between. Germline V gives CDR1 SGHDN, CDR2 FVKESK.